What follows describes a single TCR beta chain. The antigen remains undetermined. Repertoires were generated with immunoSEQ multiplex PCR, while TCRdb's copy carries only in-frame clones and drops some. Altogether about 1.9 million clones are present, around 95% being singletons, with the ten largest covering more than 1.5%. The sample originates from a study of shared clonotypes between healthy human individuals. As for the study in general: Ranging from 18 to 49 in age, donors were a couple of women and three men.

The CDR3 totals 13 residues. V was pared by 3 bases and J by 5 bases, with 11 bases between. Germline loops: CDR1 PRHDT, CDR2 FYEKMQ (reference sequence). Findings and caveats of the study: The study found about 5% of naive CD4 clonotypes shared across a handful of donors.

CD8 cells regarded as naive lacked CD45RO, were positively chosen for CCR7, and omitted terminally differentiated effector memory CD45RA+ cells. The sequenced material came from naive CD8+ T cells from PBMCs. The TCR comes from a man between 18 and 29 years old in good health. Some clones in this sample may be carry-over from other donors' samples. The chain carries TRBV13 and TRBJ2-7; D uncertain. CDR3 in DNA: TGTGCCAGCAGCTTCTCAGGCGTCCACGAGCAGTACTTC. Its translation is CASSFSGVHEQYF.